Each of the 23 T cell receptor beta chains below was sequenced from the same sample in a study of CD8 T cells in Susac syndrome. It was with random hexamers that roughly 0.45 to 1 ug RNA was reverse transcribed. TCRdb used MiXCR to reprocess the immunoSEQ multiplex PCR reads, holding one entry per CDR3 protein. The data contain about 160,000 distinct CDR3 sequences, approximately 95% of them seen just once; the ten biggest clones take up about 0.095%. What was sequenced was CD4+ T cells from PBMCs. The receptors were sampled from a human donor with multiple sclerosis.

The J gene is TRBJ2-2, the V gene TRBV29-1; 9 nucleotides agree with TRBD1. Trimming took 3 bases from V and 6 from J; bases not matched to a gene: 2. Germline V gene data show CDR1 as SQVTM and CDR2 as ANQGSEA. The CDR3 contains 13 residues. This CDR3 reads CSVEDRGSGELFF. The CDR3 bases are TGCAGCGTTGAGGACAGGGGATCCGGGGAGCTGTTTTTT.

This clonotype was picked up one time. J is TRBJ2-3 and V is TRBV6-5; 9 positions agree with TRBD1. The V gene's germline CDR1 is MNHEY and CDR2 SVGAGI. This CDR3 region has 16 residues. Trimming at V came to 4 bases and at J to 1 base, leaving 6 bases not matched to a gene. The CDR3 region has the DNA TGTGCCAGCAGTTTCGGGCGGACAGGGGGCACAGATACGCAGTATTTT. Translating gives CASSFGRTGGTDTQYF.

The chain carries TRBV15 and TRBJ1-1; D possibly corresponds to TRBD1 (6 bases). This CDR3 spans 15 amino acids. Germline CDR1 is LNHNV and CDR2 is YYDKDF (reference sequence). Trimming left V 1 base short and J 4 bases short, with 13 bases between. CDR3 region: CATSRAQGHSTEAFF. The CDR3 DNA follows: TGTGCCACCAGCAGAGCCCAGGGACACTCCACTGAAGCTTTCTTT.

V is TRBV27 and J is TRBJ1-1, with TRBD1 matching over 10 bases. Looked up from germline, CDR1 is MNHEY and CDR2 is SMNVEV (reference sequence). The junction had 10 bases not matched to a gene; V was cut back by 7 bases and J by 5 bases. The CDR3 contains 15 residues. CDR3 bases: TGTGCCAGCACCCCAGGCGGACAGGGGGGTACTGAAGCTTTCTTT. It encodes CASTPGGQGGTEAFF.

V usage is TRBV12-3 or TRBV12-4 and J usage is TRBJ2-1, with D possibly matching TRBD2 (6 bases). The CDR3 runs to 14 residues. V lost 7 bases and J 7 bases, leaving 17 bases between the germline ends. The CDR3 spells CASMFGGVGNEQFF. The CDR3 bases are TGTGCCAGCATGTTCGGCGGGGTGGGTAATGAGCAGTTCTTC.

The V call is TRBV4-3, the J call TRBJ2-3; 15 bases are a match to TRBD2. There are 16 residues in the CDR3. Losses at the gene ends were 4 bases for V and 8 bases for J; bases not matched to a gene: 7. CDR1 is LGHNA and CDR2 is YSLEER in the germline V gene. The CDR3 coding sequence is TGCGCCAGCAGCCTGGGACTAGCGGGAGGAGAAGGTACGCAGTATTTT. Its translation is CASSLGLAGGEGTQYF.

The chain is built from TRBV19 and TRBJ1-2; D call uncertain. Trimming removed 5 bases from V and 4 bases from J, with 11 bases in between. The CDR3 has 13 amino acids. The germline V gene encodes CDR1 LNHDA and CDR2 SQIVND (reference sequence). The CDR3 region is CASSPRMVYGYTF. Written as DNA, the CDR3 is TGTGCCAGTAGTCCCAGGATGGTCTATGGCTACACCTTC.

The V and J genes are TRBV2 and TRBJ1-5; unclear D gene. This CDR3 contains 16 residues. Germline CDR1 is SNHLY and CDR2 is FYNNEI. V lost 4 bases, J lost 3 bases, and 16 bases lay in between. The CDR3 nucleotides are TGTGCCAGCAGTGCCGCCGCCGCCAGACACAATCAGCCCCAGCATTTT. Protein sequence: CASSAAAARHNQPQHF. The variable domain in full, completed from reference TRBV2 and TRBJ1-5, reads EPEVTQTPSHQVTQMGQEVILRCVPISNHLYFYWYRQILGQKVEFLVSFYNNEISEKSEIFDDQFSVERPDGSNFTLKIRSTKLEDSAMYFCASSAAAARHNQPQHFGDGTRLSIL.

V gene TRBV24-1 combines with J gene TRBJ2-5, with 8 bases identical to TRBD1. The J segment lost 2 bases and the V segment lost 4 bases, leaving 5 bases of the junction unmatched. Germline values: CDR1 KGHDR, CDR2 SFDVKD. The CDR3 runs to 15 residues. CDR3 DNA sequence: TGTGCCACCAGTGACGCTGGACAGGGTCAAGAGACCCAGTACTTC. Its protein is CATSDAGQGQETQYF.

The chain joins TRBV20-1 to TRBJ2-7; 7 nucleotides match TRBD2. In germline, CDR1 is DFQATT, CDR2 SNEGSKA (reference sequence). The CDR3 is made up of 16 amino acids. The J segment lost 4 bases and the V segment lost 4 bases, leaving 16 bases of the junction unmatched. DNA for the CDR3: TGCAGTGCTACACCACCGGTGGGAGGGGATGGTTACGAGCAGTACTTC. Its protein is CSATPPVGGDGYEQYF.

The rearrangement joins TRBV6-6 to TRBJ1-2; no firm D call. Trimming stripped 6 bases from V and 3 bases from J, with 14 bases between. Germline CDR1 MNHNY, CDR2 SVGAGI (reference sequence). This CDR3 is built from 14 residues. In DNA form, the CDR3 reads TGTGCCAGCAGACAGCCCCAGGAAGACTATGGCTACACCTTC. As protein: CASRQPQEDYGYTF.

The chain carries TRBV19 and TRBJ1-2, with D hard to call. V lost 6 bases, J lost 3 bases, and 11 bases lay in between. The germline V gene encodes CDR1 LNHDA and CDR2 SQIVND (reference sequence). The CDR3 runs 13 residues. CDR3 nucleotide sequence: TGTGCCAGTAGCCCGGCAGCACACTATGGCTACACCTTC. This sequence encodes CASSPAAHYGYTF.

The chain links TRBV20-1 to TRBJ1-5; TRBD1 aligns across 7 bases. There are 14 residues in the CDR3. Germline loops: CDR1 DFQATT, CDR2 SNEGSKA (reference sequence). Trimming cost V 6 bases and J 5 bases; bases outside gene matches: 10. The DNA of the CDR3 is TGCAGTGCCCGAAGGGGGCAGGCCGATCAGCCCCAGCATTTT. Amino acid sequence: CSARRGQADQPQHF.

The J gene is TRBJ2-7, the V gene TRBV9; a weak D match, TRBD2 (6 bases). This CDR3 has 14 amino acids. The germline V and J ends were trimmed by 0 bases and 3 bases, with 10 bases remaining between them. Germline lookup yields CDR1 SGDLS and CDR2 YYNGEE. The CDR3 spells CASSVGLRDYEQYF. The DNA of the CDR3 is TGTGCCAGCAGCGTAGGACTGCGGGACTACGAGCAGTACTTC. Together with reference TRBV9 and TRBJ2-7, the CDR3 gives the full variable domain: DSGVTQTPKHLITATGQRVTLRCSPRSGDLSVYWYQQSLDQGLQFLIQYYNGEERAKGNILERFSAQQFPDLHSELNLSSLELGDSALYFCASSVGLRDYEQYFGPGTRLTVT.

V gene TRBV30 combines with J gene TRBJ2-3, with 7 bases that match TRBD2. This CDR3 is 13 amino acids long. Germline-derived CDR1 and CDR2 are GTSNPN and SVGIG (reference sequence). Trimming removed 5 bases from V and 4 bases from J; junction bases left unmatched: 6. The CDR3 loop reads CAWSAGVPDTQYF. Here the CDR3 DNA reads TGTGCCTGGTCGGCGGGAGTTCCAGATACGCAGTATTTT.

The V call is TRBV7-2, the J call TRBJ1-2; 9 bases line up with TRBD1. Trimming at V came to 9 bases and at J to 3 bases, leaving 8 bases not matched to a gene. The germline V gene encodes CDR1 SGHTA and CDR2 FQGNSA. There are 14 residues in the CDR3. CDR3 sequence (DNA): TGTGCCAGTTCGGGACAGGGACCCTACTATGGCTACACCTTC. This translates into CASSGQGPYYGYTF. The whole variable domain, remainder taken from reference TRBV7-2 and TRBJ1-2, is GAGVSQSPSNKVTEKGKDVELRCDPISGHTALYWYRQSLGQGLEFLIYFQGNSAPDKSGLPSDRFSAERTGGSVSTLTIQRTQQEDSAVYLCASSGQGPYYGYTFGSGTRLTVV.

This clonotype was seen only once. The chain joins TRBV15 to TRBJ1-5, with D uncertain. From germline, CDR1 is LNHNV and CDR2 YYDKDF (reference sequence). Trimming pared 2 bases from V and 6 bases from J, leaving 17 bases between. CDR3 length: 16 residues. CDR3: CATSRLGSGSGQPQHF. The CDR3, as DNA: TGTGCCACCAGCAGACTAGGATCGGGGTCCGGTCAGCCCCAGCATTTT.

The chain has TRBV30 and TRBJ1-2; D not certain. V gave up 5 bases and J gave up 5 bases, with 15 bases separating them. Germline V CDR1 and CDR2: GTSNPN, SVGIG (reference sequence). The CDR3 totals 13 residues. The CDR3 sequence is CAWARSGLYGYTF. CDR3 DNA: TGTGCCTGGGCCCGTTCTGGACTATATGGCTACACCTTC.

CDR3 amino acids: CASSQANRDRGREQYF. The CDR3 region has the DNA TGTGCCAGCAGCCAAGCCAACCGGGACAGGGGGCGCGAGCAGTACTTC. J is TRBJ2-7 and V is TRBV4-2; 12 positions match TRBD1. The CDR3 is 16 residues long. Trimming took 1 base from V and 6 from J; bases not matched to a gene: 7. Germline lookup yields CDR1 LGHNA and CDR2 YNFKEQ.

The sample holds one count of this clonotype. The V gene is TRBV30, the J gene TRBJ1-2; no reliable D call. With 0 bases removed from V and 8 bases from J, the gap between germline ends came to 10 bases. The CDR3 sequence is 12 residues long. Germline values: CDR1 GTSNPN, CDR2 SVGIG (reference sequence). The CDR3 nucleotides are TGTGCCTGGAGTGTAGCGGCCCTAGGCTACACCTTC. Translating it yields CAWSVAALGYTF.

The CDR3, as DNA: TGCAGCACTAGCGCCCTACACAGCACAGATACGCAGTATTTT. The encoded protein is CSTSALHSTDTQYF. V gene TRBV20-1 combines with J gene TRBJ2-3; 7 bases map to TRBD2. Germline V gene sequence: CDR1 DFQATT, CDR2 SNEGSKA (reference sequence). The length of the CDR3 is 14 residues.

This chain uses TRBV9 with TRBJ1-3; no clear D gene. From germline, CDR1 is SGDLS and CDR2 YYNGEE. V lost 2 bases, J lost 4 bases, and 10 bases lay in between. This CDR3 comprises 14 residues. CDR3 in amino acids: CASSVVDYGNTIYF. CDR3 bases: TGTGCCAGCAGCGTCGTCGATTACGGAAACACCATATATTTT. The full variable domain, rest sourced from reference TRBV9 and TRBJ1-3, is DSGVTQTPKHLITATGQRVTLRCSPRSGDLSVYWYQQSLDQGLQFLIQYYNGEERAKGNILERFSAQQFPDLHSELNLSSLELGDSALYFCASSVVDYGNTIYFGEGSWLTVV.

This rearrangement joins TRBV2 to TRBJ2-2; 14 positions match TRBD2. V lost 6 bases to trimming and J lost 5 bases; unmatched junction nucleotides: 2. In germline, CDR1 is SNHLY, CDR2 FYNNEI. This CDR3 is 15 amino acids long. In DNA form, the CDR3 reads TGTGCCAGCAGGGGACTAGCGGGAGTTACCGGGGAGCTGTTTTTT. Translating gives CASRGLAGVTGELFF.